The next 5 T cell receptor beta chains were all read from a single sample in a study of cytomegalovirus exposure and HLA in healthy donors. 13 Jbeta primers and 60 Vbeta primers were used for the PCR. Generated by immunoSEQ multiplex PCR, the TCRdb table keeps only in-frame clones and is missing some. The data hold tens of thousands of clones, with about 60% observed a single time. The sample comprised PBMCs. The receptors shown here come from a woman aged 40 to 49 in good health and CMV-seropositive.

The rearrangement links TRBV19 to TRBJ2-1; a possible D gene is TRBD1 (7 bases). The germline V and J ends were trimmed by 2 bases and 8 bases, with 16 bases remaining between them. The germline V gene has CDR1 LNHDA and CDR2 SQIVND (reference sequence). The CDR3 is made up of 15 amino acids. DNA for the CDR3: TGTGCCAGTAGTATAATTCCCGGAGGGGGCTATGAGCAGTTCTTC. This translates into CASSIIPGGGYEQFF. The entire variable domain, with the rest obtained from reference TRBV19 and TRBJ2-1, is as follows: DGGITQSPKYLFRKEGQNVTLSCEQNLNHDAMYWYRQDPGQGLRLIYYSQIVNDFQKGDIAEGYSVSREKKESFPLTVTSAQKNPTAFYLCASSIIPGGGYEQFFGPGTRLTVL.

The gene calls are TRBV28 and TRBJ2-7, with TRBD1 identical over 9 bases. Looked up from germline, CDR1 is MDHEN and CDR2 is SYDVKM. The CDR3 is 14 residues long. The ends lost 4 bases at V and 1 base at J; junction bases unmatched: 2. This chain's CDR3 is CASSSGTGSYEQYF. Written as DNA, the CDR3 is TGTGCCAGCAGTTCCGGGACAGGGTCCTACGAGCAGTACTTC.

The genes are TRBV28 and TRBJ1-5; D gene ambiguous. There are 14 residues in the CDR3. V shed 2 bases and J shed 5 bases, with 10 bases lying between them. Germline loops: CDR1 MDHEN, CDR2 SYDVKM. The CDR3 loop is CASSLVRQDQPQHF. The CDR3 DNA follows: TGTGCCAGCAGTTTAGTTCGGCAGGATCAGCCCCAGCATTTT.

This clone was found a few times. The V and J genes are TRBV5-4 and TRBJ2-2; a weak D match, TRBD2 (5 bases). Trimming cost V 0 bases and J 6 bases, with 9 bases left between them. Per germline, CDR1 SGHNT and CDR2 YYREEE (reference sequence). This CDR3 has 14 amino acids. The CDR3 sequence: CASSLAAGAGELFF. CDR3 in DNA: TGTGCCAGCAGCTTGGCGGCCGGGGCCGGGGAGCTGTTTTTT.

The chain joins TRBV28 to TRBJ2-5; D possibly corresponds to TRBD1 (5 bases). CDR1 and CDR2 from the germline V gene are MDHEN and SYDVKM. There are 13 residues in the CDR3. Trimming removed 1 base at V and 4 bases at J, with 7 bases between. The CDR3 DNA sequence: TGTGCCAGCAGTTTATCAGGGTCAGAGACCCAGTACTTC. It translates to CASSLSGSETQYF.